These T cell receptor beta chains were read from a single sample in a study of OX40 agonist ivuxolimab in advanced cancers. The data were produced by immunoSEQ multiplex PCR, yet TCRdb's version contains in-frame clones alone and is incomplete. The data contain roughly 51,000 clones, approximately 90% of them singletons. Sample: CD4+ or CD8+ T cells sorted from blood, taken in a trial of the OX40 agonist ivuxolimab. These receptors all come from an adult with an advanced solid tumor such as melanoma, head and neck, liver or kidney cancer. Each CDR3 is given with its conserved first and last residue. D genes are given only for firm matches. Some rows have no size entry. The others give once, few or many, or a class for an expanded clone.

>.|TRBJ2-4|TRBV4-1|.
CASSQDTGGAQNIQYF
TGCGCCAGCAGCCAAGATACGGGGGGCGCCCAAAACATTCAGTACTTC
>.|TRBJ1-6|TRBV7-8|.
CASSLEGNYNSPLHF
TGTGCCAGCAGCTTAGAAGGCAACTATAATTCACCCCTCCACTTT
>.|TRBJ2-5|TRBV13|TRBD2
CASSTRLAGGWVETQYF
TGTGCCAGCAGCACTCGACTAGCGGGAGGCTGGGTGGAGACCCAGTACTTC
>.|TRBJ1-1|TRBV7-3|.
CASSLDYLTEAFF
TGTGCCAGCAGCCTGGACTACTTAACTGAAGCTTTCTTT
>.|TRBJ1-4|TRBV7-9|.
CASSKGDTFNEKLFF
TGTGCCAGCAGCAAGGGGGACACGTTTAATGAAAAACTGTTTTTT
>.|TRBJ2-3|TRBV18|TRBD2
CASSKREGLGDTQYF
TGTGCCAGCTCAAAACGGGAGGGCCTGGGAGATACGCAGTATTTT
>.|TRBJ2-7|TRBV11-2|.
CASSLGSDSAYEQYF
TGTGCCAGCAGCTTAGGGTCAGATTCTGCCTACGAGCAGTACTTC
>.|TRBJ1-5|TRBV28|.
CASSLMGDQPQHF
TGTGCCAGCAGTTTGATGGGGGATCAGCCCCAGCATTTT
>.|TRBJ1-4|TRBV27|.
CASSFRSRTNEKLFF
TGTGCCAGCAGTTTTAGGTCACGAACTAATGAAAAACTGTTTTTT
>.|TRBJ1-1|TRBV19|TRBD1
CASSILTGGEAFF
TGTGCCAGTAGTATACTGACAGGGGGGGAAGCTTTCTTT
>.|TRBJ1-1|TRBV19|.
CASSATGKGNTEAFF
TGTGCCAGTAGTGCAACAGGGAAAGGGAACACTGAAGCTTTCTTT
>.|TRBJ2-1|TRBV2|.
CASSEAGLPDNEQFF
TGTGCCAGCAGTGAAGCGGGACTCCCGGACAATGAGCAGTTCTTC
>.|TRBJ2-6|TRBV11-3|TRBD1
CASSLESGQGSSGANVLTF
TGTGCCAGCAGCTTAGAATCTGGACAGGGATCCTCTGGGGCCAACGTCCTGACTTTC
>few|TRBJ1-2|TRBV7-9|.
CASGVADGYTF
TGTGCCAGCGGGGTTGCCGATGGCTACACCTTC
>.|TRBJ2-7|TRBV4-2|TRBD1
CASSQDRDRDYEQYF
TGTGCCAGCAGCCAAGATCGGGACAGGGACTACGAGCAGTACTTC
>.|TRBJ1-2|TRBV5-1|.
CASRVDSSNYGYTF
TGCGCCAGCAGGGTAGACAGCTCAAACTATGGCTACACCTTC
>.|TRBJ1-2|TRBV7-9|TRBD1
CASSLDATGAGYGYTF
TGTGCCAGCAGCTTAGATGCGACAGGGGCCGGCTATGGCTACACCTTC
>once|TRBJ2-1|TRBV19|TRBD2
CASSIWLAGGGNEQFF
TGTGCCAGTAGTATCTGGCTAGCGGGAGGAGGTAATGAGCAGTTCTTC
>.|TRBJ2-1|TRBV5-1|TRBD2
CASSHREGYNEQFF
TGCGCCAGCAGCCATCGGGAGGGTTACAATGAGCAGTTCTTC
>.|TRBJ2-7|TRBV7-2|.
CASSLAGLLSYEQYF
TGTGCCAGCAGCTTAGCGGGTCTCCTCTCCTACGAGCAGTACTTC
>.|TRBJ2-7|TRBV6-5|.
CASRLTSTSYEQYF
TGTGCCAGCAGGCTGACAAGTACCTCCTACGAGCAGTACTTC
>.|TRBJ2-3|TRBV5-1|.
CASSLVYDRFTDTQYF
TGCGCCAGCAGCTTGGTGTACGACAGATTCACAGATACGCAGTATTTT
>.|TRBJ2-2|TRBV28|TRBD1
CASKSGTGTDGELFF
TGTGCCAGCAAGAGCGGAACTGGGACAGACGGGGAGCTGTTTTTT
>few|TRBJ2-7|TRBV7-8|TRBD2
CASSFGSGTTYEQYF
TGTGCCAGCAGCTTTGGAAGCGGGACCACCTACGAGCAGTACTTC
>.|TRBJ2-1|TRBV13|.
CASIRQGDTMNEQFF
TGTGCCAGCATCCGTCAAGGGGACACTATGAATGAGCAGTTCTTC
>.|TRBJ2-7|TRBV5-4|TRBD1
CASSAGDRGGYEQYF
TGTGCCAGCAGCGCGGGGGACAGGGGAGGCTACGAGCAGTACTTC
>.|TRBJ1-4|TRBV11-2|.
CASSLFDSDREKLFF
TGTGCCAGCAGCTTATTTGACAGCGATCGAGAAAAACTGTTTTTT
>.|TRBJ1-5|TRBV28|.
CASSRRGAGNQPQHF
TGTGCCAGCAGTCGAAGAGGGGCAGGGAATCAGCCCCAGCATTTT
>.|TRBJ2-2|TRBV5-4|TRBD1
CASSSGGENTGELFF
TGTGCCAGCAGCTCAGGGGGAGAAAACACCGGGGAGCTGTTTTTT